The clone carrying this T cell receptor (beta chain) was seen a single time. Its specificity is not known. These data come from a study of cytomegalovirus exposure and HLA in healthy donors. The primer mix had 60 Vbeta and 13 Jbeta primers. Sequencing used immunoSEQ multiplex PCR; TCRdb keeps in-frame clones, though not all of them. The profile shows about 63,000 clones, more than 60% of them singletons. CDR1 is SGHRS, CDR2 YFSETQ, per germline. The CDR3 sequence is 19 residues long. Trimming removed 3 bases from V and 4 bases from J, with 23 bases in between. General study results and limits: Cytomegalovirus status was reportedly diagnosed by the classifier with high sensitivity and specificity. Prior analysis indicated that the majority of TCR beta V segments exhibited productivity approximately 90% or approximately 30% of the time. Listed as cytomegalovirus-associated were around 160 TCR beta chains. Presence/absence results assume similar sequencing depth per donor, which may not hold.

This TCR came from a woman aged 40 to 55 in good health and CMV-seropositive. This chain links TRBV5-1 with TRBJ2-6; TRBD2 might be the D (7 bases). Sequencing was done on a sample of PBMCs. CDR3 coding DNA: TGCGCCAGCAGCTCAGGGGTGGGAGGGAAGGTTTCCGGGGCCAACGTCCTGACTTTC. Residues: CASSSGVGGKVSGANVLTF.